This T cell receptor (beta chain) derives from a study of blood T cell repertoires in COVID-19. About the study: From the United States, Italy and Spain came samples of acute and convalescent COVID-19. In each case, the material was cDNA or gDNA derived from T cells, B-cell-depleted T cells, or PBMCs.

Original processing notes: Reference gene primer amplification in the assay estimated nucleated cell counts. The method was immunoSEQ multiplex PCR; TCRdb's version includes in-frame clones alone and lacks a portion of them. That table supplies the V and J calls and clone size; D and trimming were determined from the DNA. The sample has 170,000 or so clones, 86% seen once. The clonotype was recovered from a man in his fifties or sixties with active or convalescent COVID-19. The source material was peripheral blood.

CDR3 region: CASSQASSYEQYF. The CDR3 DNA follows: TGTGCCAGCAGCCAAGCTAGCTCCTACGAGCAGTACTTC. The genes are TRBV3-1 (or the pseudogene TRBV3-2) and TRBJ2-7; D uncertain. V lost 1 base and J 0 bases, leaving 4 bases between the germline ends. From germline, CDR1 is LGHDT and CDR2 YNNKEL (reference sequence). The length of the CDR3 is 13 residues.